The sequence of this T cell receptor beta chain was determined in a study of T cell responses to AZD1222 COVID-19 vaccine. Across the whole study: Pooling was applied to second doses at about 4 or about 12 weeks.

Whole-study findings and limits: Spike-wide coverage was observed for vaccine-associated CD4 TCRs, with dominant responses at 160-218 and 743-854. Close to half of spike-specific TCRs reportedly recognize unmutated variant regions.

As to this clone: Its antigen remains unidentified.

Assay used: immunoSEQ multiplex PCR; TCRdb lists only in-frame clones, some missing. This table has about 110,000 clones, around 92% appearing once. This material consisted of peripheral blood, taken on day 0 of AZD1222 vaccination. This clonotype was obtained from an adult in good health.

Here the CDR3 reads CSVVVAYTEAFF. As DNA, the CDR3 is TGCAGCGTTGTCGTTGCTTACACTGAAGCTTTCTTT. The V gene is TRBV29-1, the J gene TRBJ1-1; D not resolved. There are 12 residues in the CDR3. In germline, CDR1 is SQVTM, CDR2 ANQGSEA. Deletions cut 4 bases from V and 3 bases from J, with 9 bases between.